What follows are 28 T cell receptor beta chains derived from one specimen sequenced in a study of blood T cell repertoires in COVID-19. Assay used: immunoSEQ multiplex PCR; TCRdb lists only in-frame clones, some missing. The sample has approximately 100,000 clones; about 85% are singletons. The sequencing sample was made of peripheral blood. These receptors were taken from a man at least 80 years old with acute or convalescent COVID-19.

This chain uses TRBV24-1 with TRBJ2-3, with D uncertain. CDR1 and CDR2 (germline): KGHDR, SFDVKD. This CDR3 contains 13 residues. V was trimmed by 3 bases and J by 1 base, leaving 4 bases between them. The CDR3 loop is CATSDRGTDTQYF. The CDR3 coding sequence is TGTGCCACCAGTGATCGTGGCACAGATACGCAGTATTTT.

This chain uses TRBV6-1 with TRBJ2-5; no definite D call. Germline V gene sequence: CDR1 MNHNS, CDR2 SASEGT. The CDR3 extends over 14 amino acids. The V and J ends lost 2 bases and 4 bases respectively, with 11 bases between them. The CDR3 protein is CASSEHENRETQYF. Written as DNA, the CDR3 is TGTGCCAGCAGTGAACACGAGAATCGAGAGACCCAGTACTTC.

This clone has just a few counts. V is TRBV5-1 and J is TRBJ1-5; D is unclear. V dropped 1 base and J dropped 7 bases, with 6 bases sitting between them. Germline V gene lookup returns CDR1 SGHRS and CDR2 YFSETQ. The CDR3 consists of 12 residues. The CDR3 sequence is CASSLSGQPQHF. DNA for the CDR3: TGCGCCAGCAGCTTGTCAGGACAGCCCCAGCATTTT.

The genes are TRBV20-1 and TRBJ2-6; the D gene is possibly TRBD1 (7 bases). From germline, CDR1 is DFQATT and CDR2 SNEGSKA (reference sequence). Trimming took off 3 bases at V and 0 bases at J, with 18 bases between the two ends. The CDR3 runs 18 residues. DNA of the CDR3: TGCAGTGCTAGTGTAGGGGGGACAGTAATCTCTGGGGCCAACGTCCTGACTTTC. Protein product: CSASVGGTVISGANVLTF.

This clone was seen a single time. V is TRBV7-9 and J is TRBJ2-1; 8 nucleotides match TRBD2. The J segment lost 7 bases and the V segment lost 3 bases, leaving 5 bases of the junction unmatched. The length of the CDR3 is 14 residues. The germline CDR1 and CDR2 sequences are SEHNR and FQNEAQ (reference sequence). DNA of the CDR3: TGTGCCAGCAGCTTCCGGGAGGGTTGGAATGAGCAGTTCTTC. Amino acid sequence: CASSFREGWNEQFF.

The V gene is TRBV2, the J gene TRBJ1-2, with unresolved D. This CDR3 spans 14 amino acids. The V end was cut by 2 bases, the J end by 7 bases, with 14 bases between. The V gene's germline CDR1 is SNHLY and CDR2 FYNNEI. The CDR3 region is CASSEYGEGFGYTF. As DNA, the CDR3 is TGTGCCAGCAGTGAATACGGAGAGGGCTTTGGCTACACCTTC.

The J gene is TRBJ1-6, the V gene TRBV5-1, with 11 positions matching TRBD1. Germline V gives CDR1 SGHRS, CDR2 YFSETQ. The CDR3 extends over 17 amino acids. V was pared by 0 bases and J by 7 bases, with 6 bases of the junction left unmatched. CDR3 amino acids: CASSLASGTGGNSPLHF. DNA for the CDR3: TGCGCCAGCAGCTTGGCTTCCGGGACAGGGGGAAATTCACCCCTCCACTTT.

This rearrangement joins TRBV7-2 to TRBJ1-1, with D uncertain. Trimming left V 2 bases short and J 3 bases short, with 10 bases between. The CDR3 contains 14 residues. Germline-derived CDR1 and CDR2 are SGHTA and FQGNSA. CDR3 bases: TGTGCCAGCAGCTTACCAGACACGTACACTGAAGCTTTCTTT. It translates to CASSLPDTYTEAFF.

This clone was found once. The V gene is TRBV28, the J gene TRBJ1-3; D remains unclear. The V end lost 7 bases, the J end lost 8 bases, and 9 bases lay between the germline ends. CDR3 length: 11 residues. Germline lookup yields CDR1 MDHEN and CDR2 SYDVKM. CDR3: CASNQAHTIYF. Here the CDR3 DNA reads TGTGCCAGCAATCAGGCCCACACCATATATTTT. Complete variable domain (other parts from reference TRBV28 and TRBJ1-3): DVKVTQSSRYLVKRTGEKVFLECVQDMDHENMFWYRQDPGLGLRLIYFSYDVKMKEKGDIPEGYSVSREKKERFSLILESASTNQTSMYLCASNQAHTIYFGEGSWLTVV.

The rearrangement uses TRBV24-1 and TRBJ2-6; tentative D call: TRBD2 (6 bases). This CDR3 is built from 20 residues. V lost 5 bases, J lost 0 bases, and 22 bases lay in between. Germline CDR1 and CDR2: KGHDR and SFDVKD. CDR3 in amino acids: CATSATVPGDGYSGANVLTF. CDR3 sequence (DNA): TGTGCCACCAGTGCCACCGTCCCGGGAGACGGATACTCTGGGGCCAACGTCCTGACTTTC.

Concerning this clone: Different DNA sequences within this sample yield the same CDR3. The chain joins TRBV24-1 to TRBJ1-5; 11 nucleotides align to TRBD1. The CDR3 extends over 15 amino acids. The V segment lost 3 bases and the J segment 5 bases; nucleotides outside the gene matches: 2. Germline lookup yields CDR1 KGHDR and CDR2 SFDVKD. In DNA, the CDR3 is TGTGCCACCAGTGATCGGGACAGGGGGGATCAGCCCCAGCATTTT. Its translation is CATSDRDRGDQPQHF.

This clone was seen a few times. The gene calls are TRBV6-2 or TRBV6-3 and TRBJ2-1, with D perhaps TRBD2 (6 bases). V was clipped by 6 bases and J by 8 bases, with 17 bases between them. This CDR3 spans 14 amino acids. Germline CDR1 is MNHEY and CDR2 is SVGEGT. The CDR3 spells CASSRATSSYEQFF. The CDR3 region has the DNA TGTGCCAGCAGCCGAGCCACTAGCAGCTATGAGCAGTTCTTC.

The rearrangement links TRBV6-6 to TRBJ2-7, with 9 bases that match TRBD1. CDR3 length equals 16 residues. Unmatched junction bases numbered 11, after V lost 6 bases and J lost 2 bases. The V gene's germline CDR1 is MNHNY and CDR2 SVGAGI (reference sequence). The CDR3 nucleotides read TGTGCCAGCAGACCTTCCGCGGGACAGGGCACCTACGAGCAGTACTTC. Translating it yields CASRPSAGQGTYEQYF.

The J gene is TRBJ2-2, the V gene TRBV6-6; 8 bases are a match to TRBD2. Unmatched junction bases numbered 8, after V lost 6 bases and J lost 2 bases. Per germline, CDR1 MNHNY and CDR2 SVGAGI (reference sequence). The CDR3 runs to 16 residues. The CDR3 coding sequence is TGTGCCAGCAGCCAAGGTTGGACTAGCAACACCGGGGAGCTGTTTTTT. The encoded protein is CASSQGWTSNTGELFF.

The chain combines TRBV18 with TRBJ1-2; 7 bases fit TRBD1. Losses at the gene ends were 3 bases for V and 2 bases for J; bases not matched to a gene: 6. Germline V gene data show CDR1 as KGHSH and CDR2 as LQKENI. The CDR3 sequence is 15 residues long. The CDR3 region is CASSPEGAMNYGYTF. The DNA of the CDR3 is TGTGCCAGCTCACCGGAGGGGGCGATGAACTATGGCTACACCTTC.

V gene TRBV7-2 combines with J gene TRBJ2-7; D remains unclear. V was clipped by 5 bases and J by 1 base, with 3 bases between them. There are 11 residues in the CDR3. Germline CDR1 is SGHTA and CDR2 is FQGNSA. As DNA, the CDR3 is TGTGCCAGCAGCCTTTCCTACGAGCAGTACTTC. It encodes CASSLSYEQYF.

This clone was found a few times. V is TRBV28 and J is TRBJ1-4, with a possible D match to TRBD1 (6 bases). The V gene lost 2 bases and the J gene lost 8 bases, with 15 bases spanning the gap. Germline V gene data show CDR1 as MDHEN and CDR2 as SYDVKM. This CDR3 contains 15 residues. CDR3 nucleotides: TGTGCCAGCAGTTTAGGGGGGGCAGTCACGGAAAAACTGTTTTTT. This gives the protein CASSLGGAVTEKLFF.

The chain employs TRBV7-3 and TRBJ1-3; no reliable D call. This CDR3 has 14 amino acids. Germline V lookup: CDR1 SGHTA, CDR2 FQGTGA. Trimming removed 2 bases from V and 4 bases from J, with 9 bases in between. CDR3 amino acids: CASSLGHLGNTIYF. The CDR3 DNA sequence: TGTGCCAGCAGCTTAGGCCATTTAGGAAACACCATATATTTT.

In this sample, this clone turned up once. This CDR3 is CASSRAGQGAANYGYTF. The CDR3 DNA reads as TGTGCCAGCAGCCGAGCAGGACAGGGGGCAGCTAACTATGGCTACACCTTC. This chain links TRBV7-8 with TRBJ1-2; 11 nucleotides align to TRBD1. The germline V gene has CDR1 SGHVS and CDR2 FQNEAQ. The trim removed 5 bases at V and 0 bases at J, leaving 8 bases unmatched. The length of the CDR3 is 17 residues.

The chain recombines TRBV2 with TRBJ1-2; the match to TRBD1 covers 10 bases. The V gene's germline CDR1 is SNHLY and CDR2 FYNNEI. The V segment lost 6 bases and the J segment 5 bases; nucleotides outside the gene matches: 6. The CDR3 sequence is 14 residues long. The CDR3 here is CASRETGGAYGYTF. CDR3 sequence (DNA): TGTGCCAGCAGGGAGACAGGGGGCGCTTATGGCTACACCTTC.

The V and J genes are TRBV27 and TRBJ2-7; TRBD2 might be the D (6 bases). Germline CDR1 reads MNHEY; CDR2 reads SMNVEV (reference sequence). The V gene lost 5 bases and the J gene lost 7 bases, with 21 bases spanning the gap. This CDR3 comprises 15 residues. The CDR3 sequence: CASSQPGRTAGEQYF. CDR3 DNA sequence: TGTGCCAGCAGTCAACCGGGACGGACGGCGGGGGAGCAGTACTTC.

The chain combines TRBV6-2 or TRBV6-3 with TRBJ2-5, with unresolved D. This CDR3 region has 12 residues. Germline V CDR1 and CDR2: MNHEY, SVGEGT. With 0 bases removed from V and 5 bases from J, the gap between germline ends came to 4 bases. For the CDR3, the DNA is TGTGCCAGCAGTTACTCGGGCGAGACCCAGTACTTC. It yields the protein CASSYSGETQYF.

The rearrangement joins TRBV5-1 to TRBJ1-4; D gene ambiguous. The CDR3 is 14 residues long. Germline V lookup: CDR1 SGHRS, CDR2 YFSETQ. V was trimmed by 2 bases and J by 5 bases, leaving 10 bases between them. The CDR3 sequence: CASSFGQMNEKLFF. The CDR3 DNA is TGCGCCAGCAGCTTTGGGCAGATGAATGAAAAACTGTTTTTT.

The table lists this clone with a count of one. The J gene is TRBJ2-1, the V gene TRBV5-1, with 8 bases that match TRBD2. V shed 3 bases and J 4 bases; nucleotides not matched to a gene: 9. CDR3 length: 16 residues. CDR1 and CDR2 (germline): SGHRS, YFSETQ. The CDR3 region is CASSSPSGSGYNEQFF. The CDR3 DNA follows: TGCGCCAGCAGCTCCCCGAGCGGGAGCGGGTACAATGAGCAGTTCTTC.

This CDR3 reads CSASPDRAEKLFF. CDR3 DNA sequence: TGCAGTGCTAGTCCCGACAGGGCTGAAAAACTGTTTTTT. This sequence joins TRBV20-1 and TRBJ1-4, with 7 bases identical to TRBD1. Germline loops: CDR1 DFQATT, CDR2 SNEGSKA (reference sequence). This CDR3 spans 13 amino acids. V trimming: 3 bases; J trimming: 7 bases; junction bases outside the gene matches: 5.

V gene TRBV7-2 combines with J gene TRBJ2-7, with unresolved D. With 2 bases removed from V and 3 bases from J, the gap between germline ends came to 26 bases. Germline V gene data show CDR1 as SGHTA and CDR2 as FQGNSA. This CDR3 has 19 amino acids. The CDR3 region is CASSLTKTPYTPLYYEQYF. The CDR3 bases are TGTGCCAGCAGCTTAACGAAGACACCTTATACTCCGCTCTACTACGAGCAGTACTTC.

The chain employs TRBV29-1 and TRBJ1-2; 10 nucleotides line up with TRBD1. V dropped 7 bases and J dropped 10; count of bases not matched to a gene: 9. The CDR3 contains 12 residues. CDR1 and CDR2 from the germline V gene are SQVTM and ANQGSEA. The CDR3 region is CSAFRTGGDYTF. The CDR3 DNA is TGCAGCGCTTTCCGGACAGGGGGGGACTACACCTTC.

This clone was seen only once. The chain links TRBV24-1 to TRBJ1-2, with D maybe TRBD1 (6 bases). Looked up from germline, CDR1 is KGHDR and CDR2 is SFDVKD. The CDR3 is 14 amino acids. Between the trimmed V and J ends, which lost 5 bases and 8 bases, there was a span of 17 bases. CDR3 in amino acids: CATSGRQGTVGYTF. For the CDR3, the DNA is TGTGCCACCAGTGGACGTCAGGGGACGGTAGGCTACACCTTC.